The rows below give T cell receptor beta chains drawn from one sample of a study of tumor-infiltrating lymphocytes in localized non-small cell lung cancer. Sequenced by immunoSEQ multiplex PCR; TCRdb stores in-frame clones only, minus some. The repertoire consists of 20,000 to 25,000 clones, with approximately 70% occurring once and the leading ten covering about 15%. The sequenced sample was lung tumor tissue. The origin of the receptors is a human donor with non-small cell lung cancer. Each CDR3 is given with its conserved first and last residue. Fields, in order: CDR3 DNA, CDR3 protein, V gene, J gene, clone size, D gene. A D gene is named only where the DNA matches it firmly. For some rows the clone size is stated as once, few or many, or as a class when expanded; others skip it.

CDR3nt: TGTGCCATCAGTGAGATCCAGGACTATGGCTACACCTTC
CDR3aa: CAISEIQDYGYTF
v_gene: TRBV10-3
j_gene: TRBJ1-2
abundance: -
d_gene: -

CDR3nt: TGCGCCAGCAGAGTCGCACAGGGTCCCTATGGCTACACCTTC
CDR3aa: CASRVAQGPYGYTF
v_gene: TRBV5-1
j_gene: TRBJ1-2
abundance: -
d_gene: -

CDR3nt: TGTGCCAGCAGTACAGCCGGGACAGATTTCTATGGCTACACCTTC
CDR3aa: CASSTAGTDFYGYTF
v_gene: TRBV28
j_gene: TRBJ1-2
abundance: -
d_gene: TRBD1

CDR3nt: TGTGCCAGCAGCTTCGCTAGCACAGATACGCAGTATTTT
CDR3aa: CASSFASTDTQYF
v_gene: TRBV7-6
j_gene: TRBJ2-3
abundance: -
d_gene: -

CDR3nt: TGTGCCAGCAGCTTGGTACAGGGGGACACCGGGGAGCTGTTTTTT
CDR3aa: CASSLVQGDTGELFF
v_gene: TRBV5-6
j_gene: TRBJ2-2
abundance: -
d_gene: TRBD1

CDR3nt: TGTGCCAGCAGTTTGGACAGGGGAGGCAATGAGCAGTTCTTC
CDR3aa: CASSLDRGGNEQFF
v_gene: TRBV7-2
j_gene: TRBJ2-1
abundance: few
d_gene: TRBD1

CDR3nt: TGCGCCAGCAGCTCGGGGACTAGCGGGTACGAGCAGTACTTC
CDR3aa: CASSSGTSGYEQYF
v_gene: TRBV5-1
j_gene: TRBJ2-7
abundance: few
d_gene: TRBD2

CDR3nt: TGTGCCAGCAGCTCGACTAGCGGGAGAAATACGCAGTATTTT
CDR3aa: CASSSTSGRNTQYF
v_gene: TRBV7-2
j_gene: TRBJ2-3
abundance: -
d_gene: TRBD2

CDR3nt: TGTGCCAGCAGCCCGTCCCAGGGGATACCTAATGAAAAACTGTTTTTT
CDR3aa: CASSPSQGIPNEKLFF
v_gene: TRBV7-9
j_gene: TRBJ1-4
abundance: few
d_gene: -

CDR3nt: TGTGCCTGGATGATGGACAGCCGGGTGGGGACCCAGTACTTC
CDR3aa: CAWMMDSRVGTQYF
v_gene: TRBV30
j_gene: TRBJ2-5
abundance: -
d_gene: -

CDR3nt: TGTGCCAGCAGTTCACTAGCGGGAGTTAGTGAAGAGACCCAGTACTTC
CDR3aa: CASSSLAGVSEETQYF
v_gene: TRBV27
j_gene: TRBJ2-5
abundance: -
d_gene: TRBD2

CDR3nt: TGTGCCACCAGCAGAGATCCACGGGGGGCCGGTCAGCCCCAGCATTTT
CDR3aa: CATSRDPRGAGQPQHF
v_gene: TRBV15
j_gene: TRBJ1-5
abundance: -
d_gene: -

CDR3nt: TGTGCCAGCAGCTTGTTCCCAGGGGACCCAGAGACCCAGTACTTC
CDR3aa: CASSLFPGDPETQYF
v_gene: TRBV5-6
j_gene: TRBJ2-5
abundance: -
d_gene: -

CDR3nt: TGTGCCAGTTCCCCCAGGGTATTTAGTGAAAAACTGTTTTTT
CDR3aa: CASSPRVFSEKLFF
v_gene: TRBV27
j_gene: TRBJ1-4
abundance: few
d_gene: -

CDR3nt: TGTGCCAGCGGCTACGAGCAGTACTTC
CDR3aa: CASGYEQYF
v_gene: TRBV27
j_gene: TRBJ2-7
abundance: few
d_gene: -

CDR3nt: TGCGCCAGCAGGGTAGCGGGAGGGGAGACCCAGTACTTC
CDR3aa: CASRVAGGETQYF
v_gene: TRBV10-2
j_gene: TRBJ2-5
abundance: -
d_gene: TRBD2

CDR3nt: TGTGCCAGCAGCCGGGACAGGGTCGGTGGCTACACCTTC
CDR3aa: CASSRDRVGGYTF
v_gene: TRBV7-9
j_gene: TRBJ1-2
abundance: -
d_gene: TRBD1

CDR3nt: TGTGCCAGCAGCTTTGGACTAGCGGGAGTGCGCACAGATACGCAGTATTTT
CDR3aa: CASSFGLAGVRTDTQYF
v_gene: TRBV7-8
j_gene: TRBJ2-3
abundance: once
d_gene: TRBD2

CDR3nt: TGCGCCAGCAGCCCTTCCTTAGCGGGATCCTACAATGAGCAGTTCTTC
CDR3aa: CASSPSLAGSYNEQFF
v_gene: TRBV4-3
j_gene: TRBJ2-1
abundance: -
d_gene: TRBD2

CDR3nt: TGCGCCAGCAGCTTTGGACTAGCGGGGGACAATGAGCAGTTCTTC
CDR3aa: CASSFGLAGDNEQFF
v_gene: TRBV5-1
j_gene: TRBJ2-1
abundance: -
d_gene: TRBD2

CDR3nt: TGTGCCAGCAGCCCGCAGGGGGCTAGGGACGAGCAGTACTTC
CDR3aa: CASSPQGARDEQYF
v_gene: TRBV5-6
j_gene: TRBJ2-7
abundance: -
d_gene: TRBD1

CDR3nt: TGTGCCAGCAGTTGGACCCTCAATGAGCAGTTCTTC
CDR3aa: CASSWTLNEQFF
v_gene: TRBV11-1
j_gene: TRBJ2-1
abundance: -
d_gene: -

CDR3nt: TGTGCCAGCAGGAACAGAGGGGGCGTTGGTTCAAAACTGTTTTTT
CDR3aa: CASRNRGGVGSKLFF
v_gene: TRBV7-3
j_gene: TRBJ1-4
abundance: once
d_gene: TRBD1

CDR3nt: TGTGCCAGCAGCGGGTTTGGCTACACCTTC
CDR3aa: CASSGFGYTF
v_gene: TRBV9
j_gene: TRBJ1-2
abundance: -
d_gene: -

CDR3nt: TGTGCCAGCAGCTTAGACGGAGGGGTTGATGGCTACACCTTC
CDR3aa: CASSLDGGVDGYTF
v_gene: TRBV13
j_gene: TRBJ1-2
abundance: once
d_gene: -

CDR3nt: TGTGCCAGCAGGAAACAGGGTTACACTGAAGCTTTCTTT
CDR3aa: CASRKQGYTEAFF
v_gene: TRBV27
j_gene: TRBJ1-1
abundance: few
d_gene: -

CDR3nt: TGTGCCAGCAGCCGGGACAGGAACACTGAAGCTTTCTTT
CDR3aa: CASSRDRNTEAFF
v_gene: TRBV7-9
j_gene: TRBJ1-1
abundance: -
d_gene: TRBD1

CDR3nt: TGTGCCAGCAGCTTGCGGGAACGACAAGAGACCCAGTACTTC
CDR3aa: CASSLRERQETQYF
v_gene: TRBV5-6
j_gene: TRBJ2-5
abundance: once
d_gene: -

CDR3nt: TGTGCCTGGAGTGTTGGGGGTAAGCAGTATTTT
CDR3aa: CAWSVGGKQYF
v_gene: TRBV30
j_gene: TRBJ2-3
abundance: -
d_gene: -

CDR3nt: TGCGCCAGCAGCCCTATTGGCGCTCGAGGGGACACTGAAGCTTTCTTT
CDR3aa: CASSPIGARGDTEAFF
v_gene: TRBV4-3
j_gene: TRBJ1-1
abundance: -
d_gene: -

CDR3nt: TGTGCCAGCGGGGGGGTTGGCGGGAGTGTTTATGATGAGCAGTTCTTC
CDR3aa: CASGGVGGSVYDEQFF
v_gene: TRBV25-1
j_gene: TRBJ2-1
abundance: -
d_gene: TRBD2

CDR3nt: TGTGCCAGCAGTTACGACCGGTTTCGCACTGGAAACACCATATATTTT
CDR3aa: CASSYDRFRTGNTIYF
v_gene: TRBV6-6
j_gene: TRBJ1-3
abundance: many
d_gene: -

CDR3nt: TGTGCCAGCAGTTTATCTCAGGGTAATGAAAAACTGTTTTTT
CDR3aa: CASSLSQGNEKLFF
v_gene: TRBV28
j_gene: TRBJ1-4
abundance: -
d_gene: -

CDR3nt: TGTGCCAGCAGCCCCGAGGGTAGGGCCGGGGAGCTGTTTTTT
CDR3aa: CASSPEGRAGELFF
v_gene: TRBV11-3
j_gene: TRBJ2-2
abundance: -
d_gene: -

CDR3nt: TGTGCCAGCTCACCACCGACCCGCGGGGACACTGAAGCTTTCTTT
CDR3aa: CASSPPTRGDTEAFF
v_gene: TRBV18
j_gene: TRBJ1-1
abundance: -
d_gene: -